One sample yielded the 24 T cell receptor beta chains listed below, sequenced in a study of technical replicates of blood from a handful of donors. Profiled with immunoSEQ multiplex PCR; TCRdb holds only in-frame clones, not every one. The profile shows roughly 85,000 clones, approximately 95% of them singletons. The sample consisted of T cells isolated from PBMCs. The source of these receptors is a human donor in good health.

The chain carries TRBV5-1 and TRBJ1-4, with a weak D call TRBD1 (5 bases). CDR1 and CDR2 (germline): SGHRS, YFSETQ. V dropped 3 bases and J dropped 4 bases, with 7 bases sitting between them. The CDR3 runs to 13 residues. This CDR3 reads CASSSQVNEKLFF. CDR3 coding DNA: TGCGCCAGCAGCTCACAGGTTAATGAAAAACTGTTTTTT.

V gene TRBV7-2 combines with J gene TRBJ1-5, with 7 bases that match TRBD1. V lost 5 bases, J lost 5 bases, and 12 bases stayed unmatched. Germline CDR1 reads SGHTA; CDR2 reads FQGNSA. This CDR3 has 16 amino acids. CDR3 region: CASSPSPDRVYQPQHF. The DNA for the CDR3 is TGTGCCAGCAGCCCTAGCCCTGACAGGGTATATCAGCCCCAGCATTTT.

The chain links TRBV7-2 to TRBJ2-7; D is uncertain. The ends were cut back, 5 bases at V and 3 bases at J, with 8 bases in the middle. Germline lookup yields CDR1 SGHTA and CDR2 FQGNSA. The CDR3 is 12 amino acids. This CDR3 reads CASSPDNYEQYF. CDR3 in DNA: TGTGCCAGCAGCCCCGACAACTACGAGCAGTACTTC.

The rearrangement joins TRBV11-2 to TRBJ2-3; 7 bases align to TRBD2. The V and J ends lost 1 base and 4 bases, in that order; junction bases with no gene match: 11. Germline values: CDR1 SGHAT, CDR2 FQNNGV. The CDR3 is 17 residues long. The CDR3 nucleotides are TGTGCCAGCAGCTTAGTGCGGCTAGCGGTCCGCGCAGATACGCAGTATTTT. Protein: CASSLVRLAVRADTQYF.

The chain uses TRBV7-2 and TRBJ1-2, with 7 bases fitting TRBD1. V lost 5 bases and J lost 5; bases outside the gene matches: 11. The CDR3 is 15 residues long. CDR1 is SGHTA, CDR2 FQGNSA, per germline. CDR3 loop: CASSDPQGGAYGYTF. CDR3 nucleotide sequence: TGTGCCAGCAGCGACCCACAAGGGGGCGCGTATGGCTACACCTTC.

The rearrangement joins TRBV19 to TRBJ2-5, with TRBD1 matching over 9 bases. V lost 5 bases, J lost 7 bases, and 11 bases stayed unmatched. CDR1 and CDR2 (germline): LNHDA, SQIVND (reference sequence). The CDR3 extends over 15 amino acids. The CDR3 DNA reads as TGTGCCAGTAGTTCGGTTACAGGGGGCCGGGGGACCCAGTACTTC. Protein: CASSSVTGGRGTQYF.

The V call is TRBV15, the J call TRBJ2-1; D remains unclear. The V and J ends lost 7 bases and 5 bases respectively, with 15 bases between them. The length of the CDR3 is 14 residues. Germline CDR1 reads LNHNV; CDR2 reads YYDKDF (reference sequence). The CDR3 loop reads CATTRRLGNNEQFF. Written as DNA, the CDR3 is TGTGCCACCACGAGGCGGTTAGGCAACAATGAGCAGTTCTTC. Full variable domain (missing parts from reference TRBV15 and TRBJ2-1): DAMVIQNPRYQVTQFGKPVTLSCSQTLNHNVMYWYQQKSSQAPKLLFHYYDKDFNNEADTPDNFQSRRPNTSFCFLDIRSPGLGDTAMYLCATTRRLGNNEQFFGPGTRLTVL.

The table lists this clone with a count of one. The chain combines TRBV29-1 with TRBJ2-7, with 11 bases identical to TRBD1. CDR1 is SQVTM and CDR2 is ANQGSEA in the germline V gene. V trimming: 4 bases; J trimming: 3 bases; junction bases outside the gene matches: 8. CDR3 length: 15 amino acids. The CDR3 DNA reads TGCAGCGTTGTCTGGGACAGGGGGTCCGGCTACGAGCAGTACTTC. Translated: CSVVWDRGSGYEQYF.

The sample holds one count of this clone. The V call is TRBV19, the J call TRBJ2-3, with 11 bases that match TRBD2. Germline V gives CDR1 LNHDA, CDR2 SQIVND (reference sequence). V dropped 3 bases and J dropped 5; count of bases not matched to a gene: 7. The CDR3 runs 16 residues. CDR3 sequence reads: CASSILGTSGIDTQYF. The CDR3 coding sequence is TGTGCCAGTAGTATTCTGGGGACTAGCGGTATAGATACGCAGTATTTT. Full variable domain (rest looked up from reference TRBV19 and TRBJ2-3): DGGITQSPKYLFRKEGQNVTLSCEQNLNHDAMYWYRQDPGQGLRLIYYSQIVNDFQKGDIAEGYSVSREKKESFPLTVTSAQKNPTAFYLCASSILGTSGIDTQYFGPGTRLTVL.

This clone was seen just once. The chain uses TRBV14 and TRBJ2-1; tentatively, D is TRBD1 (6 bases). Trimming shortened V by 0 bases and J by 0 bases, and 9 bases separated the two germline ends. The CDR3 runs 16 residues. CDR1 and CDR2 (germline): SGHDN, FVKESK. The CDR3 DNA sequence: TGTGCCAGCAGCCAAGACGTGGGGGCCTCCTACAATGAGCAGTTCTTC. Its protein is CASSQDVGASYNEQFF.

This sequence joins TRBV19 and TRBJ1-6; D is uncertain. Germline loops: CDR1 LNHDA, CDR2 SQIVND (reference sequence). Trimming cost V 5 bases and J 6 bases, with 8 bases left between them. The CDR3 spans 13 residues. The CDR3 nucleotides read TGTGCCAGTAGTTCCGAGGGTAATTCACCCCTCCACTTT. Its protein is CASSSEGNSPLHF.

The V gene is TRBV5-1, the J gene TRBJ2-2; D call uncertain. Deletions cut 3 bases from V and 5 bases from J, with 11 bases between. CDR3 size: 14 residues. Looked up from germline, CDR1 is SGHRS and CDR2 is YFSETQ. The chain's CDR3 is CASSSVIGTGELFF. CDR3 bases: TGCGCCAGCAGCTCGGTCATCGGGACCGGGGAGCTGTTTTTT.

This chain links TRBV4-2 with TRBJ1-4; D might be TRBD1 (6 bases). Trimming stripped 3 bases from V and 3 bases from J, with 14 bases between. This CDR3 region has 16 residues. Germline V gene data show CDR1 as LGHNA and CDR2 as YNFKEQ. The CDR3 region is CASSQDTWTANEKLFF. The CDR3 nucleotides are TGTGCCAGCAGCCAGGACACTTGGACAGCTAATGAAAAACTGTTTTTT.

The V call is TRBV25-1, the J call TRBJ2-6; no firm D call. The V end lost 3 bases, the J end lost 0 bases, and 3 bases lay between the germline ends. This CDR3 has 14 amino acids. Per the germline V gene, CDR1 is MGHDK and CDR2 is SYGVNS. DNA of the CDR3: TGTGCCAGCAGTGATCGCTCTGGGGCCAACGTCCTGACTTTC. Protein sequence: CASSDRSGANVLTF. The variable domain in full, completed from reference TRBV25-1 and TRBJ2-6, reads EADIYQTPRYLVIGTGKKITLECSQTMGHDKMYWYQQDPGMELHLIHYSYGVNSTEKGDLSSESTVSRIRTEHFPLTLESARPSHTSQYLCASSDRSGANVLTFGAGSRLTVL.

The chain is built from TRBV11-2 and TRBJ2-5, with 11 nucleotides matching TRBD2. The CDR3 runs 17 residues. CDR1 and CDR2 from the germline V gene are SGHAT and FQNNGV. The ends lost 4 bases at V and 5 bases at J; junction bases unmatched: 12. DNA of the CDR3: TGTGCCAGCAGCTCCTCCGGACTAGCGGGCCCCCGGGAGACCCAGTACTTC. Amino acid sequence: CASSSSGLAGPRETQYF.

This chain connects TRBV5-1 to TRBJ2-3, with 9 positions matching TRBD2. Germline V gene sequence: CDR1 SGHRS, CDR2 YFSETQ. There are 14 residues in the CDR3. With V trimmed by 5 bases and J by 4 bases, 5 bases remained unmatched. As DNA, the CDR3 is TGCGCCAGCAGTGACGCGGGGGGGTCAGATACGCAGTATTTT. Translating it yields CASSDAGGSDTQYF.

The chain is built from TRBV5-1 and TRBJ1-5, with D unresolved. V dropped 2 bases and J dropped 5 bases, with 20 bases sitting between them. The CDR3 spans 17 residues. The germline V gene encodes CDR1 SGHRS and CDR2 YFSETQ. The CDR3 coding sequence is TGCGCCAGCAGCTTCATCCGTGATCCGCGGGGAGATCAGCCCCAGCATTTT. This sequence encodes CASSFIRDPRGDQPQHF. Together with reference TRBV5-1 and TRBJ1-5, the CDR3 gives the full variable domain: KAGVTQTPRYLIKTRGQQVTLSCSPISGHRSVSWYQQTPGQGLQFLFEYFSETQRNKGNFPGRFSGRQFSNSRSEMNVSTLELGDSALYLCASSFIRDPRGDQPQHFGDGTRLSIL.

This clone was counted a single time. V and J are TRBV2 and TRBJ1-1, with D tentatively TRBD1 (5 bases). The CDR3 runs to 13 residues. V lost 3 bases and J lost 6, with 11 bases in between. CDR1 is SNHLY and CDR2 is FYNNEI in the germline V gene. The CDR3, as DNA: TGTGCCAGCAGTGAGCAGGGAATCCCTGAAGCTTTCTTT. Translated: CASSEQGIPEAFF.

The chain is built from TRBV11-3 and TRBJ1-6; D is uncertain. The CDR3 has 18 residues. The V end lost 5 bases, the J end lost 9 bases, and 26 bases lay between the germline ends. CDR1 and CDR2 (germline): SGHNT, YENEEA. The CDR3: CASSLHVGSPGLSSPLHF. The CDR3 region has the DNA TGTGCCAGCAGCCTCCATGTGGGGAGCCCGGGATTGAGTTCACCCCTCCACTTT.

The CDR3 DNA reads as TGCAGCGTCTCCAGGATAGAGGAGACCCAGTACTTC. Its translation: CSVSRIEETQYF. J is TRBJ2-5 and V is TRBV29-1; D call uncertain. The V gene's germline CDR1 is SQVTM and CDR2 ANQGSEA. CDR3 size: 12 residues. Trimming left V 6 bases short and J 5 bases short, with 13 bases between.

CDR3 amino acids: CASSEFDRGEGRNTEAFF. CDR3 coding DNA: TGTGCCAGCAGTGAATTCGACAGGGGGGAGGGCCGGAACACTGAAGCTTTCTTT. The rearrangement uses TRBV6-1 and TRBJ1-1; TRBD1 aligns across 9 bases. Germline V CDR1 and CDR2: MNHNS, SASEGT. The CDR3 spans 18 residues. The V segment lost 2 bases and the J segment 1 base; nucleotides outside the gene matches: 11.

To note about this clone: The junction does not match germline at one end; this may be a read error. The DNA for the CDR3 is TGCGCCAGCAACTTGATCACAGGGGCATACAATGAGCAGTTCTTC. It encodes CASNLITGAYNEQFF. The J gene is TRBJ2-1, the V gene TRBV5-1, with TRBD1 matching 7 bases. Per germline, CDR1 SGHRS and CDR2 YFSETQ. The CDR3 is 15 amino acids.

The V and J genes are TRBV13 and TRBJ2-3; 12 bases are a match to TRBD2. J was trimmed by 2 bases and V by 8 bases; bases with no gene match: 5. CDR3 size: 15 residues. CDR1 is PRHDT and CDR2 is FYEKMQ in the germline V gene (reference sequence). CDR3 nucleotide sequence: TGTGCCAGCCGATGGACTAGCGGGATCACAGATACGCAGTATTTT. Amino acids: CASRWTSGITDTQYF.

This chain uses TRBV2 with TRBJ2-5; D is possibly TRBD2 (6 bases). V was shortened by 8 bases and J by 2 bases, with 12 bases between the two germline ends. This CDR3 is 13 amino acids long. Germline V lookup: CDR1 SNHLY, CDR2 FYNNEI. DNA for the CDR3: TGTGCCAGCGGAGTACGGGGGCAAGAGACCCAGTACTTC. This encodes CASGVRGQETQYF.